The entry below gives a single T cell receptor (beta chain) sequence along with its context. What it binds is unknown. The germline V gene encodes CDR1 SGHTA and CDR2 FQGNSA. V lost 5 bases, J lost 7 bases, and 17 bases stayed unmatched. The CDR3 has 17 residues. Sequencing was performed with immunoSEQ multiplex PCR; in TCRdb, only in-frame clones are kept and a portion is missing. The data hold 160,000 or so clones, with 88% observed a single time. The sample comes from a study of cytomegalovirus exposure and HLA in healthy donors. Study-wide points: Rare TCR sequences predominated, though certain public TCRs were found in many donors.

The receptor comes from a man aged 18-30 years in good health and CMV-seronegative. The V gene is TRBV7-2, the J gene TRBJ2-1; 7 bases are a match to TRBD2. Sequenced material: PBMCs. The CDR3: CASSVSASGAQQNEQFF. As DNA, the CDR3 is TGTGCCAGCAGCGTCTCGGCTAGCGGAGCCCAGCAAAATGAGCAGTTCTTC.